Below, 24 T cell receptor beta chains from the same sample are listed, as sequenced in a study of blood T cell repertoires in COVID-19. Libraries were prepared by immunoSEQ multiplex PCR; TCRdb keeps only in-frame clonotypes and omits some of them. The data show 75,000 to 90,000 clones, 91% seen once. The sample was peripheral blood. Receptors originate from a woman aged 50 to 65 in a cohort sampled during active COVID-19.

The V gene is TRBV5-6, the J gene TRBJ1-4; 7 nucleotides line up with TRBD1. From germline, CDR1 is SGHDT and CDR2 YYEEEE. J gave up 8 bases and V 0 bases, and 4 bases lay outside the gene matches. CDR3 length: 14 amino acids. The CDR3 nucleotides are TGTGCCAGCAGCTTGGGGGACAGTCGAGAAAAACTGTTTTTT. It specifies CASSLGDSREKLFF.

The gene calls are TRBV3-1 (or the pseudogene TRBV3-2) and TRBJ1-1, with 7 nucleotides matching TRBD1. Germline CDR1 reads LGHDT; CDR2 reads YNNKEL (reference sequence). V trimming: 7 bases; J trimming: 2 bases; junction bases outside the gene matches: 7. The CDR3 spans 14 residues. For the CDR3, the DNA is TGTGCCAGCACCTCGACAGGGTATAACACTGAAGCTTTCTTT. It encodes CASTSTGYNTEAFF.

The genes are TRBV29-1 and TRBJ1-2, with 8 bases fitting TRBD1. After removal of 6 bases from V and 2 bases from J, the junction contained 11 bases not matched to a gene. Germline V gene data show CDR1 as SQVTM and CDR2 as ANQGSEA. This CDR3 is 15 amino acids long. CDR3 nucleotides: TGCAGCGTGGCTTTTAGAACAGGGGGAAACTATGGCTACACCTTC. Translation: CSVAFRTGGNYGYTF.

V and J are TRBV5-1 and TRBJ1-2, with a weak D call TRBD1 (5 bases). The CDR3 sequence is 14 residues long. Germline CDR1 SGHRS, CDR2 YFSETQ. Trimming removed 3 bases at V and 7 bases at J, with 16 bases between. Here the CDR3 reads CASSSGGEGAGYTF. CDR3 DNA: TGCGCCAGCAGCTCCGGGGGTGAAGGGGCTGGCTACACCTTC.

The chain employs TRBV5-1 and TRBJ2-7; 10 nucleotides align to TRBD1. The V gene end was trimmed by 4 bases and the J gene end by 2 bases; junction bases not matched to a gene: 3. This CDR3 is built from 14 residues. Germline values: CDR1 SGHRS, CDR2 YFSETQ. CDR3 protein: CASSGGTGAYEQYF. CDR3 in DNA: TGCGCCAGCAGCGGCGGGACAGGGGCCTACGAGCAGTACTTC.

On this clone itself: At one boundary the junction diverges from the germline segment, which might be a read error. The J gene is TRBJ2-7, the V gene TRBV6-5; 8 bases fit TRBD1. The CDR3 is 15 amino acids. Per the germline V gene, CDR1 is MNHEY and CDR2 is SVGAGI. The CDR3 bases are TGTGCCAGCAGTTACACCCCCGGGACAGGACTTGGTATGAACTTC. This translates into CASSYTPGTGLGMNF.

This chain uses TRBV3-1 (or the pseudogene TRBV3-2) with TRBJ2-3, with 11 bases identical to TRBD2. Germline CDR1 and CDR2: LGHDT and YNNKEL (reference sequence). The length of the CDR3 is 19 residues. The trim removed 1 base at V and 1 base at J, leaving 10 bases unmatched. The CDR3 DNA follows: TGTGCCAGCAGCCAAGTTTTTCGTGTAGCGGGGGGGGGCACAGATACGCAGTATTTT. Translated: CASSQVFRVAGGGTDTQYF.

The rearrangement joins TRBV9 to TRBJ1-1; maybe TRBD1 (5 bases). Germline CDR1 and CDR2: SGDLS and YYNGEE. CDR3 length: 16 residues. Trimming took off 2 bases at V and 6 bases at J, with 20 bases between the two ends. The CDR3 DNA reads as TGTGCCAGCAGCGTGGTTCCATCGGCGGCAGGGTCTGAAGCTTTCTTT. Translation gives CASSVVPSAAGSEAFF. Full variable domain (outside the CDR3, taken from reference TRBV9 and TRBJ1-1): DSGVTQTPKHLITATGQRVTLRCSPRSGDLSVYWYQQSLDQGLQFLIQYYNGEERAKGNILERFSAQQFPDLHSELNLSSLELGDSALYFCASSVVPSAAGSEAFFGQGTRLTVV.

The V and J genes are TRBV4-1 and TRBJ1-5; 7 nucleotides align to TRBD1. The J segment lost 1 base and the V segment lost 1 base, leaving 1 base of the junction unmatched. Germline V lookup: CDR1 MGHRA, CDR2 YSYEKL. This CDR3 has 15 amino acids. In DNA, the CDR3 is TGCGCCAGCAGCCAAGCGACAGGGAGCAATCAGCCCCAGCATTTT. Translating it yields CASSQATGSNQPQHF.

The chain joins TRBV7-3 to TRBJ1-2; 12 bases are shared with TRBD1. CDR3 length: 16 residues. Germline V lookup: CDR1 SGHTA, CDR2 FQGTGA. J was trimmed by 7 bases and V by 0 bases; bases with no gene match: 6. The CDR3 coding sequence is TGTGCCAGCAGCTTAACCCCGGGACAGGGGGCGGGTGGCTACACCTTC. Translating gives CASSLTPGQGAGGYTF. The variable domain in full, completed from reference TRBV7-3 and TRBJ1-2, reads GAGVSQTPSNKVTEKGKYVELRCDPISGHTALYWYRQSLGQGPEFLIYFQGTGAADDSGLPNDRFFAVRPEGSVSTLKIQRTERGDSAVYLCASSLTPGQGAGGYTFGSGTRLTVV.

The genes are TRBV9 and TRBJ1-1, with 7 positions matching TRBD1. The V segment lost 4 bases and the J segment 6 bases; nucleotides outside the gene matches: 15. This CDR3 comprises 16 residues. The V gene's germline CDR1 is SGDLS and CDR2 YYNGEE. The DNA of the CDR3 is TGTGCCAGCAGCCCCGTATCGGGCCAGGGGGGCGCTGAAGCTTTCTTT. Its protein is CASSPVSGQGGAEAFF.

V gene TRBV5-4 combines with J gene TRBJ1-2; 7 bases agree with TRBD1. The ends lost 3 bases at V and 1 base at J; junction bases unmatched: 6. This CDR3 has 15 residues. From germline, CDR1 is SGHNT and CDR2 YYREEE (reference sequence). The CDR3 DNA sequence: TGTGCCAGCAGCTCCGGGGACAGATTTAACTATGGCTACACCTTC. Its protein is CASSSGDRFNYGYTF.

The chain combines TRBV30 with TRBJ1-5; the match to TRBD1 covers 8 bases. The germline V gene encodes CDR1 GTSNPN and CDR2 SVGIG (reference sequence). V was pared by 3 bases and J by 6 bases, with 7 bases of the junction left unmatched. CDR3 length equals 14 residues. In nucleotides, the CDR3 is TGTGCCTGGAGCGGAGTACAGGGGGGTCAGCCCCAGCATTTT. It is translated as CAWSGVQGGQPQHF. Complete variable domain (other parts from reference TRBV30 and TRBJ1-5): SQTIHQWPATLVQPVGSPLSLECTVEGTSNPNLYWYRQAAGRGLQLLFYSVGIGQISSEVPQNLSASRPQDRQFILSSKKLLLSDSGFYLCAWSGVQGGQPQHFGDGTRLSIL.

V gene TRBV4-1 combines with J gene TRBJ2-3; 9 nucleotides line up with TRBD1. The germline V gene has CDR1 MGHRA and CDR2 YSYEKL. There are 14 residues in the CDR3. V shed 1 base, J shed 8 bases, and the junction held 4 bases outside the gene matches. CDR3 region: CASSQGTGESTQYF. CDR3 sequence (DNA): TGCGCCAGCAGCCAAGGGACAGGGGAAAGTACGCAGTATTTT.

The rearrangement links TRBV21-1 to TRBJ2-5; the D call in the table, TRBD2, was not verified against the DNA. TRBV21-1 constitutes a pseudogene. The CDR3 totals 12 residues. The CDR3 nucleotides read TGTGCCAGCAGCAAAAGGAGCTCCTCCCAGTACTTC. This encodes CASSKRSSSQYF.

The V and J genes are TRBV7-9 and TRBJ2-5; 7 nucleotides agree with TRBD1. The germline V gene has CDR1 SEHNR and CDR2 FQNEAQ (reference sequence). Trimming cost V 5 bases and J 5 bases; bases outside gene matches: 11. The CDR3 has 15 amino acids. CDR3 bases: TGTGCCAGCAGCCCAGACGACAGGGACCCGGAGACCCAGTACTTC. This sequence encodes CASSPDDRDPETQYF.

The chain links TRBV3-1 (or the pseudogene TRBV3-2) to TRBJ1-3; D is undetermined. Germline CDR1 is LGHDT and CDR2 is YNNKEL (reference sequence). The CDR3 contains 14 residues. Trimming cost V 1 base and J 0 bases, with 4 bases left between them. CDR3: CASSQAVSGNTIYF. CDR3 coding DNA: TGTGCCAGCAGCCAAGCTGTCTCTGGAAACACCATATATTTT.

The gene calls are TRBV15 and TRBJ2-7; 7 bases are shared with TRBD1. V gave up 0 bases and J gave up 1 base; unmatched junction bases: 0. This CDR3 has 14 residues. Germline V gives CDR1 LNHNV, CDR2 YYDKDF (reference sequence). The CDR3 protein is CATSREQGSYEQYF. Written as DNA, the CDR3 is TGTGCCACCAGCAGAGAACAGGGGTCCTACGAGCAGTACTTC. Full variable domain (remainder filled in from reference TRBV15 and TRBJ2-7): DAMVIQNPRYQVTQFGKPVTLSCSQTLNHNVMYWYQQKSSQAPKLLFHYYDKDFNNEADTPDNFQSRRPNTSFCFLDIRSPGLGDTAMYLCATSREQGSYEQYFGPGTRLTVT.

The J gene is TRBJ2-2, the V gene TRBV19, with TRBD1 as a possible D gene (6 bases). This CDR3 region has 15 residues. V was cut by 6 bases and J by 6 bases, with 17 bases left in between. Germline values: CDR1 LNHDA, CDR2 SQIVND (reference sequence). The CDR3 DNA is TGTGCCAGTAGGCAGGGGAGTGCTGGGGCCGGGGAGCTGTTTTTT. Its translation: CASRQGSAGAGELFF.

V gene TRBV30 combines with J gene TRBJ1-6; D is possibly TRBD1 (6 bases). The length of the CDR3 is 13 residues. V was trimmed by 6 bases and J by 7 bases, leaving 13 bases between them. CDR1 and CDR2 from the germline V gene are GTSNPN and SVGIG (reference sequence). CDR3 nucleotide sequence: TGTGCCTGCACCGGGACAAGGAATTCACCCCTCCACTTT. This sequence encodes CACTGTRNSPLHF.

The V call is TRBV19, the J call TRBJ2-3; TRBD1 matches 8 bases. This CDR3 is built from 15 residues. Germline V lookup: CDR1 LNHDA, CDR2 SQIVND (reference sequence). Losses at the gene ends were 9 bases for V and 2 bases for J; bases not matched to a gene: 10. CDR3 sequence (DNA): TGTGCCAGCCGTACCGGGACAGGACACACAGATACGCAGTATTTT. Amino acid sequence: CASRTGTGHTDTQYF.

The chain uses TRBV7-9 and TRBJ2-7; D gene unclear. The CDR3 consists of 13 residues. V was cut by 7 bases and J by 4 bases, with 14 bases left in between. CDR1 SEHNR and CDR2 FQNEAQ come from the germline V gene (reference sequence). The CDR3 protein is CASTQGEVYEQYF. The CDR3 coding sequence is TGTGCCAGCACCCAAGGAGAAGTTTACGAGCAGTACTTC.

The chain has TRBV5-6 and TRBJ2-3, with TRBD2 matching 10 bases. V lost 9 bases and J lost 4; bases outside the gene matches: 5. Germline CDR1 is SGHDT and CDR2 is YYEEEE. The CDR3 loop spans 13 amino acids. In DNA, the CDR3 is TGTGCCACCAGGACTAGCGGATCAGATACGCAGTATTTT. Translating gives CATRTSGSDTQYF.

V gene TRBV11-2 combines with J gene TRBJ1-6; 8 nucleotides line up with TRBD1. With 5 bases clipped from V and 9 bases from J, the junction kept 3 bases outside the gene matches. Germline CDR1 reads SGHAT; CDR2 reads FQNNGV. This CDR3 is built from 13 residues. As DNA, the CDR3 is TGTGCCAGCAGCGACAGGGGTGGTTCACCCCTCCACTTT. Translation gives CASSDRGGSPLHF.